The rows below give T cell receptor beta chains drawn from one sample of a study of identifying expanded T cells in peripheral blood. Assay: immunoSEQ multiplex PCR; the TCRdb copy retains only in-frame clones and omits some. Counted here are 45,000 to 60,000 clones, roughly four fifths occurring once; the ten biggest clones make up approximately 17%. Sequencing was performed on blood. These receptors all stem from a person aged 18-69 years in good health. Both conserved end residues are part of each CDR3. A D gene is named only where the DNA matches it firmly. Clone sizes are given selectively: once, few, many, or a class where the clone is expanded.

abundance,j_gene,d_gene,v_gene,CDR3aa,CDR3nt
.,TRBJ1-2,.,TRBV27,CASSTGRANRGYGYTF,TGTGCCAGCAGTACTGGACGGGCCAACCGGGGCTATGGCTACACCTTC
.,TRBJ1-2,.,TRBV6-5,CASSEQGYYGGYTF,TGTGCCAGCAGCGAACAGGGCTACTATGGGGGCTACACCTTC
.,TRBJ1-4,.,TRBV27,CASSRRVDDEKLFF,TGTGCCAGCAGTCGCAGGGTAGATGATGAAAAACTGTTTTTT
.,TRBJ2-2,.,TRBV25-1,CASTPGELFF,TGTGCCAGCACCCCCGGGGAGCTGTTTTTT
.,TRBJ2-1,.,TRBV20-1,CSASAGEQFF,TGCAGTGCTAGCGCGGGGGAGCAGTTCTTC
.,TRBJ1-5,TRBD1,TRBV2,CASSEDRANQPQHF,TGTGCCAGCAGTGAGGACAGGGCCAATCAGCCCCAGCATTTT
.,TRBJ2-7,TRBD2,TRBV29-1,CSVEGTSGSHSYEQYF,TGCAGCGTTGAAGGGACTAGCGGGTCCCATTCCTACGAGCAGTACTTC
.,TRBJ2-3,TRBD2,TRBV10-3,CAISDLASGSPDTQYF,TGTGCCATCAGTGATCTAGCTAGCGGGAGCCCAGATACGCAGTATTTT
.,TRBJ1-1,TRBD1,TRBV6-6,CASSDRQGQSEAFF,TGTGCCAGCAGCGACCGACAGGGTCAATCTGAAGCTTTCTTT
.,TRBJ1-4,.,TRBV5-6,CASSPGDTLNEKLFF,TGTGCCAGCAGCCCGGGGGACACGCTTAATGAAAAACTGTTTTTT
.,TRBJ1-1,.,TRBV29-1,CSVEDFRGRAGGAFF,TGCAGCGTTGAAGATTTTCGGGGACGGGCGGGTGGAGCTTTCTTT
.,TRBJ2-1,TRBD2,TRBV12-5,CASGLEGRGLAGERDEQFF,TGTGCTAGTGGTTTGGAGGGTCGGGGACTAGCGGGAGAAAGGGATGAGCAGTTCTTC
.,TRBJ1-1,.,TRBV6-5,CASMGDLYEAFF,TGTGCCAGCATGGGGGACCTATACGAAGCTTTCTTT
once,TRBJ2-3,.,TRBV5-1,CASSAGRDTDTQYF,TGCGCCAGCTCGGCGGGGCGGGACACAGATACGCAGTATTTT